This is a list of T cell receptor beta chains from one sample in a study of blood T cell repertoires in COVID-19. This table comes from immunoSEQ multiplex PCR, and its TCRdb copy is limited to in-frame clones, with some not included. This sample has tens of thousands of clones, with around 89% found just once. Sequencing input: PBMCs or T cells enriched from blood (not recorded which). The origin of the receptors is a woman aged 45 to 65 with acute COVID-19. Each CDR3 is given with its conserved first and last residue. A D gene is named only where the DNA matches it firmly. Rows may omit the clone size; those that give it use once, few, many or a size class.

D | J | V | size | CDR3 | DNA
. | TRBJ1-2 | TRBV5-1 | . | CASRQDPGGYGYTF | TGCGCCAGCAGGCAGGACCCCGGAGGGTATGGCTACACCTTC
. | TRBJ2-7 | TRBV11-2 | . | CASSLDRGRQYF | TGTGCCAGCAGCTTAGATCGGGGAAGGCAGTACTTC
. | TRBJ2-1 | TRBV7-3 | . | CASSLSLGGGHNEQFF | TGTGCCAGCAGCTTAAGTTTGGGAGGGGGACACAATGAGCAGTTCTTC
. | TRBJ2-7 | TRBV25-1 | . | CASSESGNPRGLTYEQYF | TGTGCCAGCAGTGAATCGGGAAACCCGCGGGGGCTGACCTACGAGCAGTACTTC
TRBD1 | TRBJ1-5 | TRBV3-1/TRBV3-2 | . | CASSRGQGLRQPQHF | TGTGCCAGCAGCCGGGGACAGGGGCTACGACAGCCCCAGCATTTT
TRBD2 | TRBJ2-2 | TRBV9 | . | CASSVEGLAGTLNTGELFF | TGTGCCAGCAGCGTAGAGGGGCTAGCGGGGACCTTGAACACCGGGGAGCTGTTTTTT
. | TRBJ1-5 | TRBV9 | . | CASGRGPSSNQPQHF | TGTGCCAGCGGTAGGGGTCCTAGTAGCAATCAGCCCCAGCATTTT
TRBD1 | TRBJ2-7 | TRBV13 | . | CASSIHGTALDEQYF | TGTGCCAGCAGCATCCACGGGACAGCCTTAGATGAGCAGTACTTC
TRBD2 | TRBJ2-1 | TRBV7-9 | . | CASSPTSGRPGNEQFF | TGTGCCAGCAGCCCCACTAGCGGGAGGCCGGGTAATGAGCAGTTCTTC
. | TRBJ2-2 | TRBV27 | few | CASSFLAGELFF | TGTGCCAGCAGTTTTTTAGCCGGGGAGCTGTTTTTT
. | TRBJ1-5 | TRBV28 | . | CASSLRAEFYSNQPQHF | TGTGCCAGCAGTTTACGAGCCGAATTCTATAGCAATCAGCCCCAGCATTTT
TRBD2 | TRBJ2-2 | TRBV7-8 | . | CASSRETSGGGTGELFF | TGTGCCAGCAGCCGAGAGACTAGCGGAGGGGGTACCGGGGAGCTGTTTTTT
. | TRBJ2-7 | TRBV18 | . | CASRPPGGSYEQYF | TGTGCCAGCAGACCCCCCGGCGGGTCCTACGAGCAGTACTTC
TRBD2 | TRBJ2-5 | TRBV19 | . | CASRTSGRGRGVETQYF | TGTGCCAGTCGTACTAGCGGGAGAGGAAGGGGCGTGGAGACCCAGTACTTC
TRBD2 | TRBJ2-3 | TRBV18 | . | CASSPQASGSADTQYF | TGTGCCAGCTCACCACAGGCTAGCGGGAGTGCAGATACGCAGTATTTT
TRBD1 | TRBJ2-1 | TRBV19 | . | CASSMLTGGFSEQFF | TGTGCCAGTAGTATGTTGACAGGGGGCTTTAGTGAGCAGTTCTTC
. | TRBJ2-5 | TRBV5-1 | few | CASSLGQGKETQYF | TGCGCCAGCAGCTTGGGGCAGGGAAAAGAGACCCAGTACTTC
. | TRBJ2-7 | TRBV15 | . | CATSRESQDSYEQYF | TGTGCCACCAGCAGAGAGTCGCAGGACAGCTACGAGCAGTACTTC
TRBD2 | TRBJ2-5 | TRBV7-7 | . | CASSLGSRGGETQYF | TGTGCCAGCAGCTTAGGATCCCGCGGGGGGGAGACCCAGTACTTC
. | TRBJ2-2 | TRBV7-9 | . | CASSRELSGTGELFF | TGTGCCAGCAGCCGGGAGCTGTCGGGTACCGGGGAGCTGTTTTTT
. | TRBJ1-6 | TRBV19 | . | CASSNEVKNSPLHF | TGTGCCAGTAGTAACGAGGTGAAAAATTCACCCCTCCACTTT
. | TRBJ2-3 | TRBV6-5 | . | CASSRDGGATDTQYF | TGTGCCAGCAGTCGGGATGGGGGGGCCACAGATACGCAGTATTTT
. | TRBJ1-6 | TRBV5-4 | . | CASSSGQYNSPLHF | TGTGCCAGCAGCTCCGGACAGTATAATTCACCCCTCCACTTT
TRBD2 | TRBJ2-1 | TRBV5-1 | few | CASSLPAGDNEQFF | TGCGCCAGCAGCTTGCCAGCGGGAGACAATGAGCAGTTCTTC
TRBD1 | TRBJ1-1 | TRBV6-4 | . | CASSDSPGQGMAEAFF | TGTGCCAGCAGTGACTCCCCGGGACAGGGGATGGCTGAAGCTTTCTTT
TRBD2 | TRBJ2-3 | TRBV25-1 | . | CASRGLAGSSTDTQYF | TGTGCCAGCAGGGGACTAGCGGGGTCTAGCACAGATACGCAGTATTTT
. | TRBJ1-5 | TRBV7-8 | . | CASSLASLNQPQHF | TGTGCCAGCAGCTTAGCCTCCCTCAATCAGCCCCAGCATTTT
. | TRBJ2-7 | TRBV21-1 | . | CASSNGTSGSTLGDEQYF | TGTGCCAGCAGCAACGGGACTAGCGGGAGTACGCTTGGGGACGAGCAGTACTTC
TRBD2 | TRBJ2-7 | TRBV11-2 | . | CASSSTSGWSYEQYF | TGTGCCAGCAGCTCCACTAGCGGGTGGTCCTACGAGCAGTACTTC
TRBD2 | TRBJ2-7 | TRBV6-1 | . | CASSEGLAGADEQYF | TGTGCCAGCAGTGAAGGACTAGCGGGAGCCGACGAGCAGTACTTC
. | TRBJ2-6 | TRBV6-5 | . | CASSKNTGANVLTF | TGTGCCAGCAGTAAAAATACTGGGGCCAACGTCCTGACTTTC
. | TRBJ1-2 | TRBV29-1 | . | CSVERNPTLPNYGYTF | TGCAGCGTTGAACGCAATCCCACCCTACCTAACTATGGCTACACCTTC